Following are 32 T cell receptor beta chains from one sample sequenced in a study of blood T cell repertoires in COVID-19. Clones were sequenced by immunoSEQ multiplex PCR, and TCRdb holds only the in-frame ones, with some missing. The sample carries some 350,000 clones, roughly 90% recorded once. The sample comprised peripheral blood. The origin of the receptors is a woman aged 30 to 39 with COVID-19, enrolled during active disease.

The gene calls are TRBV18 and TRBJ1-1, with unresolved D. Germline values: CDR1 KGHSH, CDR2 LQKENI. The CDR3 contains 14 residues. V gave up 0 bases and J gave up 8 bases, with 13 bases separating them. This chain's CDR3 is CASSPPIGNAEAFF. In DNA, the CDR3 is TGTGCCAGCTCACCACCGATCGGGAACGCCGAAGCTTTCTTT.

V gene TRBV5-1 combines with J gene TRBJ1-1, with TRBD1 matching 8 bases. The CDR3 has 19 residues. Germline assignment: CDR1 SGHRS and CDR2 YFSETQ. Trimming at V came to 1 base and at J to 0 bases, leaving 14 bases not matched to a gene. The CDR3 DNA reads as TGCGCCAGCAGCTTGTATGGTTTTCTGACAGGGGTGATGAACACTGAAGCTTTCTTT. Translation: CASSLYGFLTGVMNTEAFF. The complete variable domain, with remaining parts taken from reference TRBV5-1 and TRBJ1-1, reads KAGVTQTPRYLIKTRGQQVTLSCSPISGHRSVSWYQQTPGQGLQFLFEYFSETQRNKGNFPGRFSGRQFSNSRSEMNVSTLELGDSALYLCASSLYGFLTGVMNTEAFFGQGTRLTVV.

The chain employs TRBV2 and TRBJ1-5, with D perhaps TRBD1 (6 bases). CDR1 is SNHLY and CDR2 is FYNNEI in the germline V gene. This CDR3 contains 15 residues. Trimming removed 6 bases from V and 1 base from J, with 13 bases in between. In nucleotides, the CDR3 is TGTGCCAGCAGACAACAGGGATTGAGCAATCAGCCCCAGCATTTT. It codes for CASRQQGLSNQPQHF.

This sequence joins TRBV15 and TRBJ2-3, with TRBD2 as a possible D gene (6 bases). The CDR3 runs 20 residues. CDR1 is LNHNV, CDR2 YYDKDF, per germline (reference sequence). V was cut by 2 bases and J by 5 bases, with 29 bases left in between. CDR3 sequence (DNA): TGTGCCACCAGCAGACAAACAAATAGCCCGGGACTGGGGCAACAAGATACGCAGTATTTT. This sequence encodes CATSRQTNSPGLGQQDTQYF.

V usage is TRBV15 and J usage is TRBJ2-7, with 8 positions matching TRBD1. Germline V gene data show CDR1 as LNHNV and CDR2 as YYDKDF (reference sequence). V lost 4 bases to trimming and J lost 2 bases; unmatched junction nucleotides: 7. CDR3 length equals 15 residues. The CDR3 region has the DNA TGTGCCACCAGCACTGACAGGGGTTCCCCCTACGAGCAGTACTTC. This codes for CATSTDRGSPYEQYF.

The table lists this clone with a count of one. V is TRBV6-5 and J is TRBJ2-5; D gene unclear. From germline, CDR1 is MNHEY and CDR2 SVGAGI. This CDR3 contains 13 residues. The V gene lost 6 bases and the J gene lost 1 base, with 9 bases spanning the gap. CDR3 nucleotide sequence: TGTGCCAGCAGCCGTCGGGTCCAAGAGACCCAGTACTTC. It yields the protein CASSRRVQETQYF.

This clone was seen a few times. The chain has TRBV7-2 and TRBJ2-7; 9 bases match TRBD1. The V and J ends lost 7 bases and 0 bases, in that order; junction bases with no gene match: 4. The length of the CDR3 is 14 residues. The germline V gene encodes CDR1 SGHTA and CDR2 FQGNSA. This CDR3 is CASTSTGGSYEQYF. As DNA, the CDR3 is TGTGCCAGCACCTCGACAGGGGGCTCCTACGAGCAGTACTTC.

This clone was seen more than once but under ten times. The V call is TRBV6-5, the J call TRBJ1-6; 11 bases map to TRBD1. V shed 5 bases, J shed 10 bases, and the junction held 7 bases outside the gene matches. The V gene's germline CDR1 is MNHEY and CDR2 SVGAGI. This CDR3 is 15 amino acids long. The chain's CDR3 is CASSTGTGGRSPLHF. The CDR3 region has the DNA TGTGCCAGCAGTACCGGGACAGGGGGGCGATCACCCCTCCACTTT.

The rearrangement links TRBV18 to TRBJ2-3, with 16 nucleotides matching TRBD2. There are 20 residues in the CDR3. V dropped 3 bases and J dropped 1; count of bases not matched to a gene: 10. Germline V lookup: CDR1 KGHSH, CDR2 LQKENI. CDR3: CASSPPGLAGGPVGTDTQYF. CDR3 DNA: TGTGCCAGCTCACCCCCGGGACTAGCGGGGGGGCCGGTGGGCACAGATACGCAGTATTTT.

The V call is TRBV28, the J call TRBJ2-7; unclear D gene. Between the trimmed V and J ends, which lost 4 bases and 12 bases, there was a span of 16 bases. In germline, CDR1 is MDHEN, CDR2 SYDVKM. The CDR3 extends over 12 amino acids. In nucleotides, the CDR3 is TGTGCCAGCAGTTGGAAACTCGAGGCCTGGTACTTC. Protein product: CASSWKLEAWYF.

The CDR3 nucleotides are TGCGCCAGCAGCCAACGAGACTTCAGGGACGAGCAGTACTTC. Its translation is CASSQRDFRDEQYF. J is TRBJ2-7 and V is TRBV4-1, with D possibly being TRBD1 (5 bases). V was pared by 2 bases and J by 5 bases, with 13 bases between. CDR1 and CDR2 (germline): MGHRA, YSYEKL. The CDR3 is 14 residues long.

This clone was found once. This chain uses TRBV13 with TRBJ2-1, with D tentatively TRBD1 (6 bases). Germline CDR1 PRHDT, CDR2 FYEKMQ (reference sequence). V lost 1 base to trimming and J lost 6 bases, with 7 bases between them. The CDR3 is 13 residues long. The CDR3 region has the DNA TGTGCCAGCAGCTTAGTAGGGGGCAATGAGCAGTTCTTC. Amino acid sequence: CASSLVGGNEQFF. Based on the CDR3 plus reference TRBV13 and TRBJ2-1, the full variable domain is AAGVIQSPRHLIKEKRETATLKCYPIPRHDTVYWYQQGPGQDPQFLISFYEKMQSDKGSIPDRFSAQQFSDYHSELNMSSLELGDSALYFCASSLVGGNEQFFGPGTRLTVL.

V gene TRBV7-9 combines with J gene TRBJ1-4; maybe TRBD1 (5 bases). Germline V gene data show CDR1 as SEHNR and CDR2 as FQNEAQ (reference sequence). V lost 4 bases and J 0 bases, leaving 12 bases between the germline ends. The CDR3 runs to 16 residues. The CDR3 here is CASSSDMDPTNEKLFF. The CDR3 region has the DNA TGTGCCAGCAGCTCGGACATGGACCCAACTAATGAAAAACTGTTTTTT.

The chain combines TRBV18 with TRBJ2-7; no definite D call. The CDR3 has 15 amino acids. Germline CDR1 reads KGHSH; CDR2 reads LQKENI. Trimming took off 0 bases at V and 2 bases at J, with 11 bases between the two ends. For the CDR3, the DNA is TGTGCCAGCTCACCACCGACCAGGAACCCCTACGAGCAGTACTTC. Protein sequence: CASSPPTRNPYEQYF.

The chain links TRBV24-1 to TRBJ2-1, with D perhaps TRBD1 (7 bases). V gave up 0 bases and J gave up 1 base, with 18 bases separating them. Looked up from germline, CDR1 is KGHDR and CDR2 is SFDVKD. The CDR3 runs to 19 residues. The CDR3 DNA sequence: TGTGCCACCAGTGATTTGGGGGGCGGGGTGACAGGGTCCTACAATGAGCAGTTCTTC. This sequence encodes CATSDLGGGVTGSYNEQFF.

V is TRBV7-6 and J is TRBJ2-3; TRBD2 agrees at 8 bases. CDR1 is SGHVS, CDR2 FNYEAQ, per germline. V shed 3 bases, J shed 0 bases, and the junction held 8 bases outside the gene matches. The CDR3 length is 17 residues. The CDR3 here is CASSFQSGGLSTDTQYF. As DNA, the CDR3 is TGTGCCAGCAGCTTTCAAAGCGGGGGCCTCAGCACAGATACGCAGTATTTT. Filled out from reference TRBV7-6 and TRBJ2-3, the complete variable domain reads GAGVSQSPRYKVTKRGQDVALRCDPISGHVSLYWYRQALGQGPEFLTYFNYEAQQDKSGLPNDRFSAERPEGSISTLTIQRTEQRDSAMYRCASSFQSGGLSTDTQYFGPGTRLTVL.

The chain combines TRBV16 with TRBJ1-4; weak D call: TRBD1 (5 bases). Trimming removed 2 bases at V and 7 bases at J, with 17 bases between. The germline V gene encodes CDR1 KGHSY and CDR2 FQNENV. The CDR3 extends over 16 amino acids. The CDR3 sequence: CASSQHMGQNVEKLFF. DNA for the CDR3: TGTGCCAGCAGCCAACATATGGGGCAGAATGTTGAAAAACTGTTTTTT.

This chain joins TRBV6-5 and TRBJ1-2, with D possibly being TRBD1 (5 bases). Germline V gives CDR1 MNHEY, CDR2 SVGAGI. This CDR3 has 15 residues. Trimming pared 6 bases from V and 4 bases from J, leaving 18 bases between. CDR3 amino acids: CASSRGAGTPYGYTF. The CDR3 DNA reads TGTGCCAGCAGCCGCGGGGCAGGAACCCCCTATGGCTACACCTTC.

V is TRBV19 and J is TRBJ2-7; TRBD2 matches at 7 bases. Germline CDR1 and CDR2: LNHDA and SQIVND (reference sequence). The junction had 8 bases not matched to a gene; V was cut back by 1 base and J by 5 bases. The length of the CDR3 is 15 residues. CDR3 in amino acids: CASSIGLAVNHEQYF. CDR3 coding DNA: TGTGCCAGTAGTATAGGACTAGCCGTCAACCACGAGCAGTACTTC.

The chain is built from TRBV9 and TRBJ2-1, with 9 bases aligning to TRBD2. This CDR3 comprises 17 residues. Losses at the gene ends were 2 bases for V and 0 bases for J; bases not matched to a gene: 6. The germline gives CDR1 SGDLS, CDR2 YYNGEE. The CDR3 sequence: CASSVHSSGDSYNEQFF. The CDR3, as DNA: TGTGCCAGCAGCGTCCACTCTAGCGGGGACTCCTACAATGAGCAGTTCTTC.

V gene TRBV9 combines with J gene TRBJ2-2; 8 positions agree with TRBD2. The ends lost 4 bases at V and 4 bases at J; junction bases unmatched: 15. Germline V gene lookup returns CDR1 SGDLS and CDR2 YYNGEE. The CDR3 covers 18 residues. This chain's CDR3 is CASSPLARGRTLTGELFF. Here the CDR3 DNA reads TGTGCCAGCAGCCCTCTAGCTCGCGGGAGGACCCTCACCGGGGAGCTGTTTTTT.

This chain joins TRBV27 and TRBJ1-3; D possibly corresponds to TRBD1 (6 bases). The CDR3 extends over 14 amino acids. Germline values: CDR1 MNHEY, CDR2 SMNVEV (reference sequence). Trimming left V 7 bases short and J 1 base short, with 11 bases between. The CDR3 nucleotides are TGTGCCAGCAAGCAACAGGGTTCTGGAAACACCATATATTTT. Protein product: CASKQQGSGNTIYF.

J is TRBJ1-2 and V is TRBV15; D may be TRBD1 (5 bases). Per germline, CDR1 LNHNV and CDR2 YYDKDF (reference sequence). The V end lost 4 bases, the J end lost 3 bases, and 12 bases lay between the germline ends. This CDR3 has 14 amino acids. The DNA of the CDR3 is TGTGCCACCAGCAAGCAGGGCGGTGACTATGGCTACACCTTC. Translation: CATSKQGGDYGYTF.

The CDR3 here is CASSTSTEGGELFF. Written as DNA, the CDR3 is TGTGCCAGTAGTACCAGCACGGAGGGCGGGGAGCTGTTTTTT. The chain couples TRBV19 to TRBJ2-2, with a tentative D call TRBD2 (6 bases). The germline V gene has CDR1 LNHDA and CDR2 SQIVND (reference sequence). The CDR3 is 14 residues long. The ends were cut back, 4 bases at V and 7 bases at J, with 13 bases in the middle.

Here the CDR3 DNA reads TGTGCCAGCAGAGTGGCAGGGGGCACCGGGGAGCTGTTTTTT. It is translated as CASRVAGGTGELFF. The gene calls are TRBV6-4 and TRBJ2-2, with 7 bases lining up with TRBD1. Germline CDR1 is MRHNA and CDR2 is SNTAGT. J gave up 4 bases and V 6 bases, and 5 bases lay outside the gene matches. CDR3 length: 14 residues.

The genes are TRBV10-3 and TRBJ2-1, with D perhaps TRBD2 (7 bases). Trimming removed 8 bases at V and 6 bases at J, with 14 bases between. The CDR3 consists of 13 residues. CDR1 and CDR2 from the germline V gene are ENHRY and SYGVKD. CDR3 DNA sequence: TGTGCCATCGGAGGGGGGGACTCCAATGAGCAGTTCTTC. Translation: CAIGGGDSNEQFF.

The table lists this clone with a few counts. The rearrangement uses TRBV5-4 and TRBJ2-7; unclear D gene. The CDR3 length is 13 residues. Germline V CDR1 and CDR2: SGHNT, YYREEE (reference sequence). The germline V and J ends were trimmed by 0 bases and 3 bases, with 7 bases remaining between them. This chain's CDR3 is CASSLAQNYEQYV. DNA for the CDR3: TGTGCCAGCAGCTTGGCTCAGAACTACGAGCAGTACGTC.

The chain recombines TRBV18 with TRBJ1-1; 8 positions match TRBD1. This CDR3 spans 14 amino acids. Germline V gene lookup returns CDR1 KGHSH and CDR2 LQKENI. V lost 6 bases to trimming and J lost 8 bases; unmatched junction nucleotides: 11. In DNA, the CDR3 is TGTGCCAGCTCCCCCGGGACAGGCCCGAGGGAAGCTTTCTTT. It codes for CASSPGTGPREAFF.

This rearrangement joins TRBV21-1 to TRBJ1-3; the table's D gene call, TRBD1, was not cross checked with the DNA. TRBV21-1 is designated a pseudogene. CDR3 size: 16 residues. The CDR3 DNA reads as TGTGCCAGCAGCCCCTCGGACAGGGTGGGTGGAAACACCATATATTTT. This encodes CASSPSDRVGGNTIYF.

J is TRBJ2-5 and V is TRBV20-1; 7 nucleotides match TRBD2. CDR3 length: 11 amino acids. V shed 6 bases and J 9 bases; nucleotides not matched to a gene: 7. In germline, CDR1 is DFQATT, CDR2 SNEGSKA (reference sequence). CDR3: CSAHVGRAQYF. CDR3 nucleotide sequence: TGCAGTGCACATGTGGGGAGGGCCCAGTACTTC.

The chain employs TRBV5-1 and TRBJ2-5, with 8 bases matching TRBD1. After removal of 3 bases from V and 4 bases from J, the junction contained 11 bases not matched to a gene. CDR1 SGHRS and CDR2 YFSETQ come from the germline V gene. The CDR3 has 16 residues. The CDR3 DNA follows: TGCGCCAGCAGCTCAACCCCAATAGGACAGGGAGAGACCCAGTACTTC. It yields the protein CASSSTPIGQGETQYF.

This rearrangement joins TRBV7-8 to TRBJ1-5; no clear D. V was clipped by 4 bases and J by 4 bases, with 8 bases between them. Germline lookup yields CDR1 SGHVS and CDR2 FQNEAQ. The CDR3 consists of 13 residues. The CDR3 bases are TGTGCCAGCAGCTCCCGGAGGAATCAGCCCCAGCATTTT. Its translation is CASSSRRNQPQHF.